This TCR beta chain was obtained from a study of T cell responses to AZD1222 COVID-19 vaccine. The method was immunoSEQ multiplex PCR; TCRdb's version includes in-frame clones alone and lacks a portion of them. The top ten clones hold approximately 9.1% of a sample with 75,000 to 100,000 clones, around 90% of them seen once. Germline CDR1 and CDR2: SGHTA and FQGNSA. Trimming removed 7 bases from V and 9 bases from J, with 16 bases in between. This CDR3 is built from 14 residues. The clonotype comes from an adult in good health. Sequenced here: peripheral blood, sampled on day 0 of AZD1222 vaccination. This chain joins TRBV7-2 and TRBJ1-6, with D possibly matching TRBD1 (6 bases). The CDR3 DNA reads TGTGCCAGCATTATATCAGGAGGGGGTTCACCCCTCCACTTT. Its protein product is CASIISGGGSPLHF.